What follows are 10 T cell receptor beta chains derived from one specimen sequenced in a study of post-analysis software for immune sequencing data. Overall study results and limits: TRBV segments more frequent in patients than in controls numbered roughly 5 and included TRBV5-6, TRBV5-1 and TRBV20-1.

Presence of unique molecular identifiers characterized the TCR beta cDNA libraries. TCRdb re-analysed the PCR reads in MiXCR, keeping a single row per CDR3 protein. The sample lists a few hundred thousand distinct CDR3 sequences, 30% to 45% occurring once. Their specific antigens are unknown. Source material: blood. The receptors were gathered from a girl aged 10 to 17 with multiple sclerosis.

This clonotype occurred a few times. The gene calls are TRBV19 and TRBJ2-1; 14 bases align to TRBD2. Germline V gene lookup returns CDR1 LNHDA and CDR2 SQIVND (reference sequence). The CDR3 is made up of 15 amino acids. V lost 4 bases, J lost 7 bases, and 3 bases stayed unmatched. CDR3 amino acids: CASSRTSGGTNEQFF. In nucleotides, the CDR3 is TGTGCCAGTAGTAGGACTAGCGGGGGGACTAATGAGCAGTTCTTC. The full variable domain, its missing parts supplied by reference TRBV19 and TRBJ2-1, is DGGITQSPKYLFRKEGQNVTLSCEQNLNHDAMYWYRQDPGQGLRLIYYSQIVNDFQKGDIAEGYSVSREKKESFPLTVTSAQKNPTAFYLCASSRTSGGTNEQFFGPGTRLTVL.

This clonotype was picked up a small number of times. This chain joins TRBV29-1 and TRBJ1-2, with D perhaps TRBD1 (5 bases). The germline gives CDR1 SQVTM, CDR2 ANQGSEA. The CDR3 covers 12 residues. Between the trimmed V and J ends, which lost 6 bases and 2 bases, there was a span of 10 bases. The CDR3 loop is CSVGTSNYGYTF. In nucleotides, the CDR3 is TGCAGCGTCGGGACGTCCAACTATGGCTACACCTTC.

Here the CDR3 reads CASSDGGQGNNEQFF. The CDR3 DNA is TGTGCCAGCAGCGACGGTGGACAGGGCAACAATGAGCAGTTCTTC. The chain employs TRBV28 and TRBJ2-1; 8 bases align to TRBD1. Germline V gene data show CDR1 as MDHEN and CDR2 as SYDVKM. V shed 6 bases, J shed 5 bases, and the junction held 9 bases outside the gene matches. This CDR3 contains 15 residues.

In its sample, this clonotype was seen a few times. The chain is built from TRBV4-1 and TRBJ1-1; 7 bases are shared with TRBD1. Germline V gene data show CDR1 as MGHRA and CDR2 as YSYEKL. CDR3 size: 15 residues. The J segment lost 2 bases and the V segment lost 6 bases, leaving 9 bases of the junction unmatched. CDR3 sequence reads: CASREGRTGNTEAFF. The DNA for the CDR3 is TGCGCCAGCAGAGAAGGCCGGACAGGCAACACTGAAGCTTTCTTT.

DNA of the CDR3: TGTGCCAGCGTAATGAGCAATCAGCCCCAGCATTTT. Protein: CASVMSNQPQHF. This chain uses TRBV6-1 with TRBJ1-5; D not certain. The CDR3 is 12 amino acids. Trimming removed 8 bases at V and 1 base at J, with 6 bases between. Germline CDR1 and CDR2: MNHNS and SASEGT.

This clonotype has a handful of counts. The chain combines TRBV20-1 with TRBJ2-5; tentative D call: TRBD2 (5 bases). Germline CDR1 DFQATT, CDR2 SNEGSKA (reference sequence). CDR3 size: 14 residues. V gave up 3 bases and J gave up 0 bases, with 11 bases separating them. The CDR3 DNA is TGCAGTGCTAGCGGGATAGGATACCAAGAGACCCAGTACTTC. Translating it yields CSASGIGYQETQYF.

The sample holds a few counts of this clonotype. CDR3 in amino acids: CASSQDYAEAEAFF. For the CDR3, the DNA is TGTGCCAGCAGCCAAGATTATGCAGAAGCTGAAGCTTTCTTT. The rearrangement uses TRBV3-1 and TRBJ1-1; no clear D gene. Germline V gene sequence: CDR1 LGHDT, CDR2 YNNKEL (reference sequence). The CDR3 is 14 amino acids. Trimming removed 0 bases from V and 6 bases from J, with 11 bases in between.

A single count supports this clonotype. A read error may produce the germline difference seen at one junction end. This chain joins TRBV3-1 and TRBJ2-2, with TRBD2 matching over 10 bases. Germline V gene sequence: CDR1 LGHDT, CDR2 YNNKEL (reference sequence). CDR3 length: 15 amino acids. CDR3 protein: CASSQGTSGTGERFF. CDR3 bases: TGTGCCAGCAGCCAAGGGACTAGCGGCACCGGGGAGCGGTTTTTT.

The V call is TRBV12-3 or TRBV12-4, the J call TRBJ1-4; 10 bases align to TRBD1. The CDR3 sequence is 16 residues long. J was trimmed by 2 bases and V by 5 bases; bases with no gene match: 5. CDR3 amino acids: CASSPRTGGTNEKLFF. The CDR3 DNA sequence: TGTGCCAGCAGTCCCCGGACAGGGGGGACTAATGAAAAACTGTTTTTT.

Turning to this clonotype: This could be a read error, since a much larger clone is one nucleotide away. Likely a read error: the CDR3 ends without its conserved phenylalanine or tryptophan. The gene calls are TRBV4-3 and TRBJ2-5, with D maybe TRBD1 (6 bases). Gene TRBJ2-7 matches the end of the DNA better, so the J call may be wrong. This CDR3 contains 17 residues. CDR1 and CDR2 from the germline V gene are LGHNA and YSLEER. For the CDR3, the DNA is TGCGCCAGCAGCCAAGGTTTTGGTGGCCTGGGGGCGGGCGAGCAGTACTGC. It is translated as CASSQGFGGLGAGEQYC.